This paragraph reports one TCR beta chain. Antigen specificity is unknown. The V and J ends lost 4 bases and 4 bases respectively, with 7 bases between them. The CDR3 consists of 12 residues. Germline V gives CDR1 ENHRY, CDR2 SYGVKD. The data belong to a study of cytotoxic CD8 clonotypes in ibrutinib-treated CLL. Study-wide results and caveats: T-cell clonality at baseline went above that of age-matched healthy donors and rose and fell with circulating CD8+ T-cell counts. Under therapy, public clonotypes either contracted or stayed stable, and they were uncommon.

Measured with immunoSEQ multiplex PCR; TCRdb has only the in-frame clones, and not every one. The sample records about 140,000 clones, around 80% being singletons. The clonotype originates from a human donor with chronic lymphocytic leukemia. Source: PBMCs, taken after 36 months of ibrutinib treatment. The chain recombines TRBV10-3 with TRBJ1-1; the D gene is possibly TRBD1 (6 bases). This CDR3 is CAISVQGTEAFF. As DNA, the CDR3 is TGTGCCATCAGTGTACAGGGCACTGAAGCTTTCTTT.